A single sample gave rise to the 27 T cell receptor beta chains below, sequenced in a study of T cell responses to AZD1222 COVID-19 vaccine. Using immunoSEQ multiplex PCR, the repertoire was profiled, and TCRdb retains in-frame clones only, with some absent. The sample lists about 120,000 clones, almost 95% occurring once. The sample was peripheral blood, taken 28 days after the second AZD1222 dose. The receptors here all came from an adult who received the AZD1222 COVID-19 vaccine.

The V call is TRBV3-1 (or the pseudogene TRBV3-2), the J call TRBJ2-3; 8 nucleotides align to TRBD2. Germline CDR1 and CDR2: LGHDT and YNNKEL (reference sequence). Trimming cost V 3 bases and J 7 bases; bases outside gene matches: 21. The CDR3 spans 19 residues. CDR3 sequence (DNA): TGTGCCAGCAGCCACACGGGAGGGGCTAGCCTCCATACCCGCTATACGCAGTATTTT. Translated, it gives CASSHTGGASLHTRYTQYF.

The V gene is TRBV7-9, the J gene TRBJ1-3, with TRBD1 matching 8 bases. V was clipped by 10 bases and J by 0 bases; unmatched bases: 8. The CDR3 has 15 residues. The germline CDR1 and CDR2 sequences are SEHNR and FQNEAQ (reference sequence). The CDR3 is CATDRGPSSGNTIYF. Here the CDR3 DNA reads TGTGCCACCGACAGGGGCCCTTCCTCTGGAAACACCATATATTTT.

The chain employs TRBV20-1 and TRBJ2-7; no clear D gene. V was clipped by 4 bases and J by 2 bases, with 6 bases between them. CDR1 is DFQATT and CDR2 is SNEGSKA in the germline V gene (reference sequence). The CDR3 covers 11 residues. For the CDR3, the DNA is TGCAGTGCTACTTCTACCTACGAGCAGTACTTC. Amino acids: CSATSTYEQYF.

The J gene is TRBJ1-1, the V gene TRBV27; D ambiguous. Germline values: CDR1 MNHEY, CDR2 SMNVEV (reference sequence). The V and J ends lost 0 bases and 6 bases respectively, with 8 bases between them. This CDR3 contains 13 residues. The CDR3 loop reads CASSLSVVSEAFF. The CDR3 DNA sequence: TGTGCCAGCAGTTTATCGGTTGTGTCTGAAGCTTTCTTT.

This rearrangement joins TRBV30 to TRBJ1-3, with D perhaps TRBD1 (5 bases). CDR1 GTSNPN and CDR2 SVGIG come from the germline V gene (reference sequence). V was clipped by 1 base and J by 1 base, with 5 bases between them. This CDR3 has 13 amino acids. The CDR3 spells CAWSEGSGNTIYF. The DNA of the CDR3 is TGTGCCTGGAGTGAGGGGTCTGGAAACACCATATATTTT.

The chain employs TRBV9 and TRBJ1-5, with 10 positions matching TRBD1. Per germline, CDR1 SGDLS and CDR2 YYNGEE. Trimming cost V 4 bases and J 1 base; bases outside gene matches: 2. The length of the CDR3 is 15 residues. Here the CDR3 reads CASSRDRGSNQPQHF. The CDR3 DNA follows: TGTGCCAGCAGCAGGGACAGGGGAAGCAATCAGCCCCAGCATTTT. The full variable domain, in which reference TRBV9 and TRBJ1-5 provide the parts outside the CDR3, is DSGVTQTPKHLITATGQRVTLRCSPRSGDLSVYWYQQSLDQGLQFLIQYYNGEERAKGNILERFSAQQFPDLHSELNLSSLELGDSALYFCASSRDRGSNQPQHFGDGTRLSIL.

About this clone: Relative to the germline gene, one junction end is altered; a read error may explain this. The chain uses TRBV7-7 and TRBJ1-3; D call uncertain. CDR1 and CDR2 (germline): SSHAT, FNYEAQ (reference sequence). The CDR3 is 15 residues long. CDR3 sequence reads: CASSPGQASGNTIYF. CDR3 coding DNA: TGTGCTAGCAGCCCGGGCCAGGCCTCTGGAAACACCATATATTTT.

The gene calls are TRBV19 and TRBJ2-7; D not certain. Germline V CDR1 and CDR2: LNHDA, SQIVND (reference sequence). Trimming took 3 bases from V and 1 from J, leaving 16 bases between them. This CDR3 region has 16 residues. CDR3 in amino acids: CASSIGWKPSSYEQYF. The CDR3 nucleotides are TGTGCCAGTAGTATTGGGTGGAAACCTTCGTCCTACGAGCAGTACTTC.

DNA for the CDR3: TGTGCCAGCAGCTTTGGCCCTTCGGGACAGGGCGGGTGTCAGCCCCAGCATTTT. Amino acid sequence: CASSFGPSGQGGCQPQHF. J is TRBJ1-5 and V is TRBV12-1; the table's TRBD1 call for D was not verified on the DNA. TRBV12-1 constitutes a pseudogene. This CDR3 is 18 amino acids long.

This clone was seen only once. The chain combines TRBV15 with TRBJ2-6; D unresolved. This CDR3 is built from 15 residues. V lost 6 bases to trimming and J lost 0 bases, with 9 bases between them. Germline lookup yields CDR1 LNHNV and CDR2 YYDKDF (reference sequence). Here the CDR3 DNA reads TGTGCCACCAGTACAACCCACTCTGGGGCCAACGTCCTGACTTTC. Its translation: CATSTTHSGANVLTF.

The genes are TRBV18 and TRBJ1-2; 8 positions match TRBD1. V was pared by 3 bases and J by 4 bases, with 7 bases of the junction left unmatched. The germline V gene has CDR1 KGHSH and CDR2 LQKENI. This CDR3 has 15 residues. The CDR3 region is CASSPIDRGPYGYTF. In DNA form, the CDR3 reads TGTGCCAGCTCACCCATCGACAGGGGCCCCTATGGCTACACCTTC.

The genes are TRBV6-4 and TRBJ2-1; the D gene is possibly TRBD2 (6 bases). The CDR3 length is 15 residues. The germline gives CDR1 MRHNA, CDR2 SNTAGT. The V gene lost 0 bases and the J gene lost 12 bases, with 18 bases spanning the gap. In nucleotides, the CDR3 is TGTGCCAGCAGTGACTCGGATGCGTCGGCGGGAAGGCAGTTCTTC. This sequence encodes CASSDSDASAGRQFF.

This CDR3 is CASSHIPINRGWNTEAFF. The CDR3 DNA sequence: TGCGCCAGCAGCCATATACCAATAAACAGGGGATGGAACACTGAAGCTTTCTTT. This sequence joins TRBV4-1 and TRBJ1-1, with TRBD1 identical over 7 bases. The CDR3 sequence is 18 residues long. CDR1 and CDR2 from the germline V gene are MGHRA and YSYEKL. V shed 3 bases, J shed 1 base, and the junction held 14 bases outside the gene matches.

The chain uses TRBV3-1 (or the pseudogene TRBV3-2) and TRBJ1-3; tentatively, D is TRBD1 (5 bases). In germline, CDR1 is LGHDT, CDR2 YNNKEL (reference sequence). The CDR3 covers 15 residues. Trimming pared 3 bases from V and 0 bases from J, leaving 9 bases between. CDR3 in amino acids: CASSHRGTSGNTIYF. The CDR3 nucleotides are TGTGCCAGCAGCCATCGAGGGACCTCTGGAAACACCATATATTTT.

The genes are TRBV5-6 and TRBJ2-2, with D perhaps matching TRBD1 (6 bases). This CDR3 spans 14 amino acids. Trimming shortened V by 1 base and J by 7 bases, and 11 bases separated the two germline ends. CDR1 SGHDT and CDR2 YYEEEE come from the germline V gene. The CDR3 nucleotides read TGTGCCAGCAGCTTGCTCGAGGGGGACGGGGAGCTGTTTTTT. Its protein is CASSLLEGDGELFF.

The CDR3 here is CASSARLTGELFF. DNA for the CDR3: TGTGCCAGCAGCGCCCGACTCACCGGGGAGCTGTTTTTT. This chain connects TRBV7-3 to TRBJ2-2; D is undetermined. Looked up from germline, CDR1 is SGHTA and CDR2 is FQGTGA. Trimming stripped 5 bases from V and 4 bases from J, with 8 bases between. This CDR3 is built from 13 residues.

The chain links TRBV11-3 to TRBJ1-1; D not certain. The CDR3 length is 13 residues. Trimming stripped 2 bases from V and 1 base from J, with 5 bases between. Germline V gene lookup returns CDR1 SGHNT and CDR2 YENEEA. CDR3 loop: CASSLQENTEAFF. CDR3 nucleotides: TGTGCCAGCAGCTTACAAGAGAACACTGAAGCTTTCTTT.

The rearrangement joins TRBV27 to TRBJ2-3, with a weak D call TRBD2 (5 bases). The germline CDR1 and CDR2 sequences are MNHEY and SMNVEV (reference sequence). V was clipped by 8 bases and J by 0 bases, with 15 bases between them. The CDR3 contains 15 residues. CDR3 nucleotide sequence: TGTGCCAGCGCCGAGGGCCTTCTTAGCACAGATACGCAGTATTTT. This sequence encodes CASAEGLLSTDTQYF.

V and J are TRBV7-3 and TRBJ2-1; weak D call: TRBD2 (6 bases). The germline CDR1 and CDR2 sequences are SGHTA and FQGTGA. There are 15 residues in the CDR3. V dropped 5 bases and J dropped 4 bases, with 15 bases sitting between them. The DNA of the CDR3 is TGTGCCAGCAGCCACCCCAGCGGAGGGTACAATGAGCAGTTCTTC. This encodes CASSHPSGGYNEQFF.

V usage is TRBV18 and J usage is TRBJ1-4, with D perhaps matching TRBD1 (5 bases). Between the trimmed V and J ends, which lost 6 bases and 1 base, there was a span of 12 bases. Per germline, CDR1 KGHSH and CDR2 LQKENI. The CDR3 runs to 15 residues. The CDR3 nucleotides read TGTGCCAGCTCGCCAAGGGGTTTAACTAATGAAAAACTGTTTTTT. This gives the protein CASSPRGLTNEKLFF.

The chain employs TRBV7-3 and TRBJ2-7; D is possibly TRBD2 (5 bases). V was pared by 1 base and J by 0 bases, with 10 bases between. The germline V gene has CDR1 SGHTA and CDR2 FQGTGA. The CDR3 runs to 15 residues. The CDR3 protein is CASSLMAGSSYEQYF. Written as DNA, the CDR3 is TGTGCCAGCAGCTTAATGGCGGGTAGCTCCTACGAGCAGTACTTC.

The chain has TRBV19 and TRBJ2-3, with D tentatively TRBD2 (6 bases). Trimming removed 4 bases at V and 1 base at J, with 12 bases between. This CDR3 is 15 amino acids long. CDR1 LNHDA and CDR2 SQIVND come from the germline V gene (reference sequence). The CDR3 loop is CASSSRGTGTDTQYF. CDR3 nucleotide sequence: TGTGCCAGTAGTAGCCGGGGGACGGGCACAGATACGCAGTATTTT. Based on the CDR3 plus reference TRBV19 and TRBJ2-3, the full variable domain is DGGITQSPKYLFRKEGQNVTLSCEQNLNHDAMYWYRQDPGQGLRLIYYSQIVNDFQKGDIAEGYSVSREKKESFPLTVTSAQKNPTAFYLCASSSRGTGTDTQYFGPGTRLTVL.

This clone has only a few counts. This rearrangement joins TRBV28 to TRBJ1-2, with 7 bases lining up with TRBD1. The CDR3 runs 14 residues. Germline CDR1 is MDHEN and CDR2 is SYDVKM. Germline trimming cut 5 bases from V and 6 bases from J; bases unmatched to any gene: 9. In nucleotides, the CDR3 is TGTGCCAGCAGTACCCCGACAGGGATTCATGGCTACACCTTC. Its translation is CASSTPTGIHGYTF.

CDR3 sequence reads: CASSPRPIPNTEAFF. For the CDR3, the DNA is TGTGCCAGCAGTCCAAGACCGATACCGAACACTGAAGCTTTCTTT. The chain has TRBV6-5 and TRBJ1-1; D remains unclear. The CDR3 contains 15 residues. The germline gives CDR1 MNHEY, CDR2 SVGAGI. With 5 bases removed from V and 1 base from J, the gap between germline ends came to 14 bases.

The chain joins TRBV19 to TRBJ1-5; perhaps TRBD1 as D (6 bases). CDR1 and CDR2 from the germline V gene are LNHDA and SQIVND (reference sequence). The CDR3 runs 15 residues. Deletions cut 1 base from V and 0 bases from J, with 7 bases between. The CDR3 reads CASSIGQASNQPQHF. The CDR3 bases are TGTGCCAGTAGTATAGGACAGGCTAGCAATCAGCCCCAGCATTTT.

The chain combines TRBV5-4 with TRBJ2-7; D not resolved. The CDR3 consists of 12 residues. V shed 0 bases and J shed 6 bases, with 7 bases lying between them. Looked up from germline, CDR1 is SGHNT and CDR2 is YYREEE (reference sequence). The CDR3 region has the DNA TGTGCCAGCAGCTTGGCCCTCAGCGAGCAGTACTTC. As protein: CASSLALSEQYF.

The rearrangement uses TRBV28 and TRBJ2-5; 10 bases match TRBD1. This CDR3 region has 15 residues. The V segment lost 3 bases and the J segment 4 bases; nucleotides outside the gene matches: 5. Germline assignment: CDR1 MDHEN and CDR2 SYDVKM. This chain's CDR3 is CASSLGTGERETQYF. For the CDR3, the DNA is TGTGCCAGCAGTTTGGGGACAGGGGAGAGAGAGACCCAGTACTTC.